The rows below give T cell receptor beta chains drawn from one sample of a study of early T cells in non-severe SARS-CoV-2 infection. MiXCR, run by TCRdb on the 5' RACE reads, gives a single entry per CDR3 protein. In the table there are some 71,000 distinct CDR3 sequences, roughly 13% of which are singletons. The material sequenced was whole blood. The receptors shown here come from an adult who was a healthcare worker with PCR-confirmed SARS-CoV-2 infection or an uninfected control (not recorded which). The CDR3 runs from the conserved cysteine through the conserved F or W. Fields, in order: clone size, CDR3 length, V gene, J gene, D gene, CDR3 DNA, CDR3 protein. The D gene is left open where the match is weak. Clone size, where shown, is once, few, many, or a class for clones that have expanded.

few	14	TRBV9	TRBJ1-2	NA	TGTGCCAGCAGTTCAAGTACGAACCCTTACGGCTACACCTTC	CASSSSTNPYGYTF
NA	15	TRBV5-1	TRBJ2-5	NA	TGCGCCAGCAGCTTGGCTGCCCCGCGGGGAGAGACCCAGTACTTC	CASSLAAPRGETQYF
NA	16	TRBV4-3	TRBJ1-1	NA	TGCGCCAGCAGCCAAGGCGCTGGGAGGATGGACACTGAAGCTTTCTTT	CASSQGAGRMDTEAFF
NA	11	TRBV28	TRBJ2-1	NA	TGTGCCAGCAGTTTGGAGGTCGAGCAGTTCTTC	CASSLEVEQFF
many	16	TRBV29-1	TRBJ1-2	NA	TGCAGCGTTGAAGAGATTTCCGCTTTTGGTTCGGATGGCTACACCTTC	CSVEEISAFGSDGYTF
few	14	TRBV30	TRBJ1-4	NA	TGTGCCTGGAGTCAAGGGATGGCTAATGAAAAACTGTTTTTT	CAWSQGMANEKLFF
many	14	TRBV10-2	TRBJ1-2	NA	TGCGCCACCTACGGACAGCCCCCTAAGAGTGGCTACACCTTC	CATYGQPPKSGYTF
many	15	TRBV5-1	TRBJ2-7	NA	TGCGCCAGCAGCCAATCGGACTTTCCATCCTACGAGCAGTACTTC	CASSQSDFPSYEQYF
NA	10	TRBV20-1	TRBJ1-2	NA	TGCAGTGCCCTAAACAGGGGCTACACCTTC	CSALNRGYTF
NA	12	TRBV11-2	TRBJ2-7	NA	TGTGCCAGCAGCCCCAGCCGGGCGGAGCAGTACTTC	CASSPSRAEQYF
NA	12	TRBV29-1	TRBJ1-1	NA	TGCAGCGTTATTGCAGCCAACACTGAAGCTTTCTTT	CSVIAANTEAFF
few	16	TRBV15	TRBJ1-3	NA	TGTGCCACCAGCAGAGCACGTAAGGACGCCGGAAACACCATATATTTT	CATSRARKDAGNTIYF
NA	13	TRBV6-5	TRBJ1-2	TRBD1	TGTGCCAGCCTCCCGGGACAGGGGGCTGGCTACACCTTC	CASLPGQGAGYTF
NA	14	TRBV4-1	TRBJ2-3	NA	TGCGCCAGCAGCCCTAGAACAGGCACAGATACGCAGTATTTT	CASSPRTGTDTQYF
few	14	TRBV28	TRBJ2-5	TRBD1	TGTGCCAGCAGGAAACCGACAGGGTTGGAGACCCAGTACTTC	CASRKPTGLETQYF
many	15	TRBV29-1	TRBJ2-1	NA	TGCAGCATCCAGGGGGGGGATTACCTTCACAATGAGCAGTTCTTC	CSIQGGDYLHNEQFF
few	15	TRBV5-1	TRBJ2-3	NA	TGCGCCAGCACCCTACGGGCTCCGAACACAGATACGCAGTATTTT	CASTLRAPNTDTQYF
NA	15	TRBV30	TRBJ1-4	TRBD1	TGTGCCTGGAGTCGGAACGGACAGGGAGGTGAAAAACTGTTTTTT	CAWSRNGQGGEKLFF
many	14	TRBV19	TRBJ1-2	NA	TGTGCCAGTAGTATAGACCCCAGGGCGCAAGGCTACACCTTC	CASSIDPRAQGYTF
NA	16	TRBV4-1	TRBJ1-2	NA	TGCGCCAGCAACCTTCTGTTTGGGGGCAGCAACTATGGCTACACCTTC	CASNLLFGGSNYGYTF
NA	17	TRBV7-6	TRBJ1-5	NA	TGTGCCAGCAGCCGGAGCCCACCGGGACTGGGGGATCAGCCCCAGCATTTT	CASSRSPPGLGDQPQHF
few	12	TRBV29-1	TRBJ2-1	TRBD2	TGCAGCGTTGAAGAAGCGGGGGTCGAGCAGTTCTTC	CSVEEAGVEQFF
NA	16	TRBV7-2	TRBJ2-3	NA	TGTGCCAGCAGCCCTCCCCCCACCCCTAGCACAGATACGCAGTATTTT	CASSPPPTPSTDTQYF
NA	16	TRBV28	TRBJ2-2	NA	TGTGCCAGCAGTTTACGTCCGGGCCTTAACACCGGGGAGCTGTTTTTT	CASSLRPGLNTGELFF
many	15	TRBV5-4	TRBJ1-4	TRBD1	TGTGCCAGCAGCACCCGGACAGGGCCGGATGAAAAACTGTTTTTT	CASSTRTGPDEKLFF
many	13	TRBV12-3/TRBV12-4	TRBJ1-2	NA	TGTGCCAGCACCGAGACAGCAAACTATGGCTACACCTTC	CASTETANYGYTF